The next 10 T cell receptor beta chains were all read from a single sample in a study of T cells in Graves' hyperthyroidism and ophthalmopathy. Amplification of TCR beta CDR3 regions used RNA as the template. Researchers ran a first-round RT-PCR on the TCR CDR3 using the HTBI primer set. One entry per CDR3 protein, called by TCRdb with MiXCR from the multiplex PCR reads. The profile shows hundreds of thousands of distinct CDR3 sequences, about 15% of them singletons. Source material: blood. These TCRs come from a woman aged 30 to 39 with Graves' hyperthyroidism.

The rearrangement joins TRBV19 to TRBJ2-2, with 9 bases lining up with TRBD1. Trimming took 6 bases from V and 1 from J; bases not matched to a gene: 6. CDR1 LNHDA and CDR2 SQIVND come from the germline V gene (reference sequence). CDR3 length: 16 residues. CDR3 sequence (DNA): TGTGCCAGTAGGGACCTGGGACAGGGGAACACCGGGGAGCTGTTTTTT. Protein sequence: CASRDLGQGNTGELFF.

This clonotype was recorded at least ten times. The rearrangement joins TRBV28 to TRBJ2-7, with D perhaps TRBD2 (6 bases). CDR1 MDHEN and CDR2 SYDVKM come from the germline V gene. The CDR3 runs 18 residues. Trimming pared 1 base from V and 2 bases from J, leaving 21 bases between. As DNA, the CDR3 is TGTGCCAGCAGTTTATTGGTGGGAGGTGGCGGGATGCCCTACGAGCAGTACTTC. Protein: CASSLLVGGGGMPYEQYF. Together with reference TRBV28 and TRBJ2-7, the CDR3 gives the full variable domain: DVKVTQSSRYLVKRTGEKVFLECVQDMDHENMFWYRQDPGLGLRLIYFSYDVKMKEKGDIPEGYSVSREKKERFSLILESASTNQTSMYLCASSLLVGGGGMPYEQYFGPGTRLTVT.

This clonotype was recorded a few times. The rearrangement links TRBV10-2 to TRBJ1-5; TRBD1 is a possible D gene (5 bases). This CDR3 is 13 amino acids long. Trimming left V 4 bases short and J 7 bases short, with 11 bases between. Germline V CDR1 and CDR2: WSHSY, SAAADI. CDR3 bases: TGCGCCAGCAGTGTCAGGGTACGACAGCCCCAGCATTTT. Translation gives CASSVRVRQPQHF.

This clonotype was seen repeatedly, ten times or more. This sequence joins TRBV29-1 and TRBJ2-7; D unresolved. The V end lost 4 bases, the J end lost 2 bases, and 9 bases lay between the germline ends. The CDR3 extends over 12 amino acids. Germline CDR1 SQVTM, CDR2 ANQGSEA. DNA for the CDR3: TGCAGCGTTGTCGACGGAACCTACGAGCAGTACTTC. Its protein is CSVVDGTYEQYF.

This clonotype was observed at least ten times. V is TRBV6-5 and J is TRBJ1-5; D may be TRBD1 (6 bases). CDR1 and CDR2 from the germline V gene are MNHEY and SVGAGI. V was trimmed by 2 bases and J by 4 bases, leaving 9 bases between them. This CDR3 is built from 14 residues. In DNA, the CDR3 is TGTGCCAGCAGTTACGGGGGGGCTAATCAGCCCCAGCATTTT. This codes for CASSYGGANQPQHF.

The CDR3 sequence is CASSDNPLGELTGELFF. DNA for the CDR3: TGTGCCAGCAGTGATAACCCCCTTGGGGAGCTTACCGGGGAGCTGTTTTTT. The chain is built from TRBV2 and TRBJ2-2; the D gene is possibly TRBD2 (5 bases). Germline CDR1 reads SNHLY; CDR2 reads FYNNEI. This CDR3 is built from 17 residues. Trimming stripped 3 bases from V and 5 bases from J, with 19 bases between.

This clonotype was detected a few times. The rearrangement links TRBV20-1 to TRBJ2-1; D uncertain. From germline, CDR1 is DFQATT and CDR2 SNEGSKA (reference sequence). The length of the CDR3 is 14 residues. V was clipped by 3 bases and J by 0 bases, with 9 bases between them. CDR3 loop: CSASRVSSYNEQFF. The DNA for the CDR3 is TGCAGTGCTAGTCGCGTGAGCTCCTACAATGAGCAGTTCTTC.

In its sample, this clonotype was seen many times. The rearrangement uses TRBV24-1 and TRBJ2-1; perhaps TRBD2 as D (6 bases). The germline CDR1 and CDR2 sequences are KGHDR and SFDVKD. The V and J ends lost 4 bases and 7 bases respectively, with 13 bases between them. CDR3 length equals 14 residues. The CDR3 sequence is CATSDGPGGNEQFF. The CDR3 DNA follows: TGTGCCACCAGTGACGGGCCTGGGGGGAATGAGCAGTTCTTC.

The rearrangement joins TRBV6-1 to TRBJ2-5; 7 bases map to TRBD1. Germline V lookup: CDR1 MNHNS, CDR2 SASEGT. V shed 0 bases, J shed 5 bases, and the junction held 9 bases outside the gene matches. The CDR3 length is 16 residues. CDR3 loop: CASSEASDRSSETQYF. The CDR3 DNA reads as TGTGCCAGCAGTGAAGCCTCGGACAGGTCCAGTGAGACCCAGTACTTC.

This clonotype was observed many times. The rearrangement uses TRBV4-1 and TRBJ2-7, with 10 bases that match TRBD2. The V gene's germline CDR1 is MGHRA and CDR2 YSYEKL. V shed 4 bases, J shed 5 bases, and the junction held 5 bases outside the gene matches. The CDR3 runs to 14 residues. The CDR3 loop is CASSPASGRDEQYF. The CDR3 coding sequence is TGCGCCAGCAGCCCGGCGAGCGGGAGGGACGAGCAGTACTTC.